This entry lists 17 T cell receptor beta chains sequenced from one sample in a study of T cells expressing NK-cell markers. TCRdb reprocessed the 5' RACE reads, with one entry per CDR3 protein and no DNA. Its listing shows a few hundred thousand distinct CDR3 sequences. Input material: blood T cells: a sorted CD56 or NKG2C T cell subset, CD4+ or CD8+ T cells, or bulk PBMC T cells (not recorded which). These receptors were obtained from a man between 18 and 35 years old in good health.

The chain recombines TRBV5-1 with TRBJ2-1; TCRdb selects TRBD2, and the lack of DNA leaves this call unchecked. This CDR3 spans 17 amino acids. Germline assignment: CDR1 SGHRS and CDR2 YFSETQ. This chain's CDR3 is CASKGIAGGSSYNEQFF.

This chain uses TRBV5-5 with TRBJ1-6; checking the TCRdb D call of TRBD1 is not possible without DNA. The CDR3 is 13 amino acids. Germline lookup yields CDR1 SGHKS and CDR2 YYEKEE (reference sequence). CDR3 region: CASRGGPNSPLHF.

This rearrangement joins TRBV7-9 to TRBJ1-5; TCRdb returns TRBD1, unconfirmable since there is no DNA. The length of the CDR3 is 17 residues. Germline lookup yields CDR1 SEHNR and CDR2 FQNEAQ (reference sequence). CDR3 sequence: CASSLWVGGQLNQPQHF.

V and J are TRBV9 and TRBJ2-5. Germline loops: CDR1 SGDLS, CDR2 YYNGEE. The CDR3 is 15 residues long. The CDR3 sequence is CASSVDLGGQETQYF.

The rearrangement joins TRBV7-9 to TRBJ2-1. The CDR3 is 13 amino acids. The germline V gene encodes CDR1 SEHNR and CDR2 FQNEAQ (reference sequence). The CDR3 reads CASRVGTSNEQFF.

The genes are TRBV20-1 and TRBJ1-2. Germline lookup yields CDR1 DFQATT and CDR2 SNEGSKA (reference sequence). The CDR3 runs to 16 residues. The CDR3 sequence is CSARDLGSPLNYGYTF.

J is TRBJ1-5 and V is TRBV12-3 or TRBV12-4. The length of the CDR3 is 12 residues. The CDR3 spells CASSPLMEPQHF.

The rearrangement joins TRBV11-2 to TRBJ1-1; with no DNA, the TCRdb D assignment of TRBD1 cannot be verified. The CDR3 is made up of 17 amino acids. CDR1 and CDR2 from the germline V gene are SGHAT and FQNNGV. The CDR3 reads CASSSLGQGSMNTEAFF. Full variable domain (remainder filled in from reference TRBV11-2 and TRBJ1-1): EAGVAQSPRYKIIEKRQSVAFWCNPISGHATLYWYQQILGQGPKLLIQFQNNGVVDDSQLPKDRFSAERLKGVDSTLKIQPAKLEDSAVYLCASSSLGQGSMNTEAFFGQGTRLTVV.

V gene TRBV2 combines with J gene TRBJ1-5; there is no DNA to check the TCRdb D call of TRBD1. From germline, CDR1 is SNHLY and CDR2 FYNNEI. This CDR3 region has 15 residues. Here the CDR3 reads CASSETQGGNQPQHF.

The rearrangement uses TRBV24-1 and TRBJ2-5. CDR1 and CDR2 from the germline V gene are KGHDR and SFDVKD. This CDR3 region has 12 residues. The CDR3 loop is CATSDYLETQYF.

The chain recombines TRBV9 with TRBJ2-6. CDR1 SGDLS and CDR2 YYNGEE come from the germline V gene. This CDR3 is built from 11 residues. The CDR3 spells CASSGAGVLTF. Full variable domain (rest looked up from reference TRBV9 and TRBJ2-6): DSGVTQTPKHLITATGQRVTLRCSPRSGDLSVYWYQQSLDQGLQFLIQYYNGEERAKGNILERFSAQQFPDLHSELNLSSLELGDSALYFCASSGAGVLTFGAGSRLTVL.

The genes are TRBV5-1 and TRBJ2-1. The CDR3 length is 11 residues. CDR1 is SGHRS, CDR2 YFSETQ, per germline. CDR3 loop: CASRNRDEQFF.

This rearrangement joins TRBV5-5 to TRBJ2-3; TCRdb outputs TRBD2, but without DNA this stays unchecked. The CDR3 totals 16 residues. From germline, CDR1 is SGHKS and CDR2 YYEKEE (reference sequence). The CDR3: CASSLGIAGVADTQYF.

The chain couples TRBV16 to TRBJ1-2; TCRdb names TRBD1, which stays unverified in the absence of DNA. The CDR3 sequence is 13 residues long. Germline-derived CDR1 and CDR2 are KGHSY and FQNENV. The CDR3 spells CASKDSANYGYTF.

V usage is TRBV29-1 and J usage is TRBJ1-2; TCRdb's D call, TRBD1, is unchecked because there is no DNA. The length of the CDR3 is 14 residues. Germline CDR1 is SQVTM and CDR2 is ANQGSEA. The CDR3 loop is CSVSYGTAFYGYTF.

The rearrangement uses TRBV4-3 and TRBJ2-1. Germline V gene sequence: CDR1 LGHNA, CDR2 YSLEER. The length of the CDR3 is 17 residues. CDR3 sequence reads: CASSQDSAKYSYNEQFF.

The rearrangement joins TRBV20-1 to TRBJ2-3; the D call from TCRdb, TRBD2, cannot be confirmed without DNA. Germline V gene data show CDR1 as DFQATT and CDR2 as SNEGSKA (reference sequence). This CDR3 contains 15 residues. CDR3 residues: CSAGSGSGSTDTQYF.